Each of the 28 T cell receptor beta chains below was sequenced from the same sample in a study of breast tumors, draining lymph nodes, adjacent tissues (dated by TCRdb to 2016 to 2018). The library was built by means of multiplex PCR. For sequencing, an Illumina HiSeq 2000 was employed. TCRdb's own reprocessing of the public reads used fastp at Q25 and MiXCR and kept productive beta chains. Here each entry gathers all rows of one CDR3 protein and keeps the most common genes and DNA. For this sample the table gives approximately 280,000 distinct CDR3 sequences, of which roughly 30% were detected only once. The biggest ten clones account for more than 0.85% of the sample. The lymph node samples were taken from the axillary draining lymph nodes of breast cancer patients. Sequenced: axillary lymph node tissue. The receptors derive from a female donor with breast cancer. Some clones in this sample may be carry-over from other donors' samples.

In nucleotides, the CDR3 is TGTGCCAGCAGCCAAAGACGACAGGGGAACACTGAAGCTTTCTTT. Translated: CASSQRRQGNTEAFF. This chain joins TRBV7-6 and TRBJ1-1, with 7 bases aligning to TRBD1. From germline, CDR1 is SGHVS and CDR2 FNYEAQ. V lost 5 bases and J lost 1; bases outside the gene matches: 7. This CDR3 contains 15 residues.

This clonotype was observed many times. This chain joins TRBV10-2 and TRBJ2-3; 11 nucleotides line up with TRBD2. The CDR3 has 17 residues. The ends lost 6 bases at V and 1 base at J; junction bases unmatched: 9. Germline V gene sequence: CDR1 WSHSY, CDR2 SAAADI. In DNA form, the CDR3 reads TGCGCCAGCAGCCCCGGGACTAGCGGACAACGCACAGATACGCAGTATTTT. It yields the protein CASSPGTSGQRTDTQYF.

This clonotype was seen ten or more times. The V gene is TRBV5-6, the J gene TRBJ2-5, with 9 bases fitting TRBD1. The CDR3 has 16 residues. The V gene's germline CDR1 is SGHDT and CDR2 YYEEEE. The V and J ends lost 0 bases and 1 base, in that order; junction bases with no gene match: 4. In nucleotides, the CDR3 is TGTGCCAGCAGCTTGGTGACAGGGGGGGCCCAAGAGACCCAGTACTTC. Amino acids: CASSLVTGGAQETQYF.

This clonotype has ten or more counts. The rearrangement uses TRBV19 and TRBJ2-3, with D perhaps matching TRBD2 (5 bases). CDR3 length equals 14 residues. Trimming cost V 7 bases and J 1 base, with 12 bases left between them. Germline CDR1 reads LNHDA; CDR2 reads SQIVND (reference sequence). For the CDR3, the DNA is TGTGCCAGTATGAGGGCAGGAGGCACAGATACGCAGTATTTT. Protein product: CASMRAGGTDTQYF. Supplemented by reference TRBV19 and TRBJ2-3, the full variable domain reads DGGITQSPKYLFRKEGQNVTLSCEQNLNHDAMYWYRQDPGQGLRLIYYSQIVNDFQKGDIAEGYSVSREKKESFPLTVTSAQKNPTAFYLCASMRAGGTDTQYFGPGTRLTVL.

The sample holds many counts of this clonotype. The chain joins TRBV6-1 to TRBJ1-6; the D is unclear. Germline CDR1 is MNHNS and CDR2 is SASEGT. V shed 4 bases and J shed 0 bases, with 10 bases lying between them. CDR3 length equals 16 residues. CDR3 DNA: TGTGCCAGCAGTGCAGGACTGTACTCCTATAATTCACCCCTCCACTTT. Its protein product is CASSAGLYSYNSPLHF.

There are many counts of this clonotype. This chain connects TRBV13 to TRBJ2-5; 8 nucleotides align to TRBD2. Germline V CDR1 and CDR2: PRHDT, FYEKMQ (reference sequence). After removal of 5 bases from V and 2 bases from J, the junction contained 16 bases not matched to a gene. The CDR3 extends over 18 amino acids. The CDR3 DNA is TGTGCCAGCAGCCTAAGGGGCGGGAGGCATATAGGACAAGAGACCCAGTACTTC. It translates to CASSLRGGRHIGQETQYF.

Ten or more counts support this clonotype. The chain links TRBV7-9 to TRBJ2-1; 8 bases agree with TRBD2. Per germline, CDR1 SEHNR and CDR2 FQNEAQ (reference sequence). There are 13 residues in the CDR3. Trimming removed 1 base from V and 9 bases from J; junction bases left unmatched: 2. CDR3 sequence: CASSLVAGGEQFF. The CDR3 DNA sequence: TGTGCCAGCAGCTTAGTGGCGGGGGGTGAGCAGTTCTTC.

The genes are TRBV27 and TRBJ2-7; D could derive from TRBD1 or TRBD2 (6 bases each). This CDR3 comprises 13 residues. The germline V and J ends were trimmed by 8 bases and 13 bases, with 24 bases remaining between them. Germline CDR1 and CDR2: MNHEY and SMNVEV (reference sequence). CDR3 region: CASAPSVGGRSYF. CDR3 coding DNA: TGTGCCAGCGCACCGTCGGTAGGGGGGAGGTCTTACTTC.

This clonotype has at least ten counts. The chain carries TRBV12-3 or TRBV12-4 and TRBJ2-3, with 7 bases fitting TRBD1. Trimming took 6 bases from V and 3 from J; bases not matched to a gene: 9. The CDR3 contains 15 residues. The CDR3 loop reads CASSTTGVTTDTQYF. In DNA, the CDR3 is TGTGCCAGCAGCACTACAGGGGTGACAACAGATACGCAGTATTTT.

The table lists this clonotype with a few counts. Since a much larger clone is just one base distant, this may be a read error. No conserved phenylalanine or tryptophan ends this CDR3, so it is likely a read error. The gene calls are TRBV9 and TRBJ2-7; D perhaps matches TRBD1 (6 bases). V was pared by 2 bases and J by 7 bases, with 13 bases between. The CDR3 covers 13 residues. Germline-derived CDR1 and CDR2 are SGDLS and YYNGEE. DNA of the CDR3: TGTGCCAGCAGCGTGAGCCAAAGGGGGGAGCAGTACTCC. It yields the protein CASSVSQRGEQYS.

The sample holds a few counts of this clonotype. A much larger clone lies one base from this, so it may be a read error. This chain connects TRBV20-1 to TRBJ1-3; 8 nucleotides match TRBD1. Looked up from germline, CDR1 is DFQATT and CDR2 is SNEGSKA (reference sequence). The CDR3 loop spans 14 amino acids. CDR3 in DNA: TGCAGTGCTCCGGACAGGGCGAAAGGAACCACCATATATTTT. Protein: CSAPDRAKGTTIYF.

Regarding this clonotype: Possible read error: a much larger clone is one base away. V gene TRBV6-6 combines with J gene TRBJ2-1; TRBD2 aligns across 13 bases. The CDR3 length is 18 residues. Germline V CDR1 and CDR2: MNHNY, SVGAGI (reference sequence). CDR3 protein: CASWNSRLAGGRYNEQSF. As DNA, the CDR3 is TGTGCCAGCTGGAACAGTAGACTAGCGGGAGGTCGCTACAATGAGCAGTCCTTC.

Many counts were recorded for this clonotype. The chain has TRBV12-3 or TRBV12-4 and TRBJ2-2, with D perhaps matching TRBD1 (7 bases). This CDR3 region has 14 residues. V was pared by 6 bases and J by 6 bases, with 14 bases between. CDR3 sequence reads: CASSPTGEAGELFF. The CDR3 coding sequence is TGTGCCAGCAGCCCTACAGGGGAGGCCGGGGAGCTGTTTTTT.

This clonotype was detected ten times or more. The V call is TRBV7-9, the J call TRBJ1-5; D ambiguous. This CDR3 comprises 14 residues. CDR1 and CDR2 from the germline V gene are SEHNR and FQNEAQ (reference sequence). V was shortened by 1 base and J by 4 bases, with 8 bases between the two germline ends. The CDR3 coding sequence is TGTGCCAGCAGCTTAGGGTTTGGGAATCAGCCCCAGCATTTT. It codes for CASSLGFGNQPQHF. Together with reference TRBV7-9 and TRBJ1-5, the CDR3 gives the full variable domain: DTGVSQNPRHKITKRGQNVTFRCDPISEHNRLYWYRQTLGQGPEFLTYFQNEAQLEKSRLLSDRFSAERPKGSFSTLEIQRTEQGDSAMYLCASSLGFGNQPQHFGDGTRLSIL.

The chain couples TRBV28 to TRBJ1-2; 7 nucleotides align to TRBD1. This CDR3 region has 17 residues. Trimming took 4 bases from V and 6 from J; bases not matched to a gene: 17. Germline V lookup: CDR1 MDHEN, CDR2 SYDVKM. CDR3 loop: CASSSPGQETPHDGYTF. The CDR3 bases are TGTGCCAGCAGTTCCCCCGGACAGGAAACCCCTCACGATGGCTACACCTTC.

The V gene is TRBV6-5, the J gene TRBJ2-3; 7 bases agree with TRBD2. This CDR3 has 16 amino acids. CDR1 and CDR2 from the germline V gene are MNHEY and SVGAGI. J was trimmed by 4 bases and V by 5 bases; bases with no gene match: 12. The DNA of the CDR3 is TGTGCCAGCAGTCCCCGGGGAGGGAGTAGCGCAGATACGCAGTATTTT. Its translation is CASSPRGGSSADTQYF.

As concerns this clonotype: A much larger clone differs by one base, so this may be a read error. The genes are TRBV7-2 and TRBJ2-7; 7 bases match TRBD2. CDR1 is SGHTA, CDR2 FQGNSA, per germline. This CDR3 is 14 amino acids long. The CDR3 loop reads CASSYQRDHSERYF. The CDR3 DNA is TGTGCCAGCAGTTACCAGCGGGACCACTCCGAGCGGTACTTC.

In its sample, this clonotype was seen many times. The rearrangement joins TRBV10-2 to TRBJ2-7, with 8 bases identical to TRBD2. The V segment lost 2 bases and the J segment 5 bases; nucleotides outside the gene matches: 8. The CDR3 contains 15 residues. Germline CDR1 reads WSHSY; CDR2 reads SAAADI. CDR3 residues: CASSEGGGRNDEQYF. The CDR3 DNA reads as TGCGCCAGCAGTGAGGGAGGCGGGAGGAACGACGAGCAGTACTTC.

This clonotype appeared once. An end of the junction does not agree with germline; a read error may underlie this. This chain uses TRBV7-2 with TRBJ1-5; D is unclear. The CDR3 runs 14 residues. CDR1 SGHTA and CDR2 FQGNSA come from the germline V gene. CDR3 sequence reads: CASSPGVLDQSQHF. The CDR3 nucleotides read TGTGCCAGCAGCCCCGGGGTTCTTGATCAGTCCCAACATTTT.

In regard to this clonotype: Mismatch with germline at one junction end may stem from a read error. The CDR3 reads CSASWGDNEQSF. The CDR3 DNA reads as TGCAGTGCTAGTTGGGGAGACAATGAGCAGTCCTTC. V is TRBV20-1 and J is TRBJ2-1, with D maybe TRBD2 (5 bases). The germline V gene has CDR1 DFQATT and CDR2 SNEGSKA (reference sequence). The CDR3 spans 12 residues.

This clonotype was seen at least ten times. The CDR3 sequence: CASSFPGLAYEQYF. CDR3 DNA: TGTGCCAGCAGCTTCCCGGGACTAGCCTACGAGCAGTACTTC. V and J are TRBV5-4 and TRBJ2-7, with 8 bases matching TRBD2. Germline values: CDR1 SGHNT, CDR2 YYREEE (reference sequence). V shed 2 bases, J shed 2 bases, and the junction held 3 bases outside the gene matches. CDR3 size: 14 residues.

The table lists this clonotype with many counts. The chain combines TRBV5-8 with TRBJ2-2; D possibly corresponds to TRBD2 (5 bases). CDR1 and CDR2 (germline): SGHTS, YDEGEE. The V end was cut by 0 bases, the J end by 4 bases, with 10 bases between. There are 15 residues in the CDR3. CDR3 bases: TGTGCCAGCAGCTTGGGGCGGGTATCCACCGGGGAGCTGTTTTTT. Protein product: CASSLGRVSTGELFF.

Here the CDR3 reads CASSRAPDSAEAFF. The DNA for the CDR3 is TGCGCCAGCAGCCGAGCCCCTGACAGCGCTGAAGCTTTCTTT. The gene calls are TRBV5-1 and TRBJ1-1, with a tentative D call TRBD1 (5 bases). CDR1 is SGHRS and CDR2 is YFSETQ in the germline V gene. V was trimmed by 4 bases and J by 6 bases, leaving 16 bases between them. The CDR3 extends over 14 amino acids.

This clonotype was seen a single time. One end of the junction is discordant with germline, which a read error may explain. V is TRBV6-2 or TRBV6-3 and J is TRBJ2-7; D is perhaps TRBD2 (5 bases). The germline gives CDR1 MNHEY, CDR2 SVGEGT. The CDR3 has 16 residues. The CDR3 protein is CASKDGGRQLLYEQHF. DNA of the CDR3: TGTGCCAGCAAGGACGGAGGACGCCAGCTTCTATACGAGCAGCACTTC.

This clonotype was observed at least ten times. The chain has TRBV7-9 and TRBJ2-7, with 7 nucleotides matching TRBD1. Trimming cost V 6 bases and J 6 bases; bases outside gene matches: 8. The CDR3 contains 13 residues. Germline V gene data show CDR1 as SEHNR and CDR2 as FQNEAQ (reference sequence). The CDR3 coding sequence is TGTGCCAGCAGGTCCACAGGGGTCTCCGAGCAGTACTTC. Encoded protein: CASRSTGVSEQYF.

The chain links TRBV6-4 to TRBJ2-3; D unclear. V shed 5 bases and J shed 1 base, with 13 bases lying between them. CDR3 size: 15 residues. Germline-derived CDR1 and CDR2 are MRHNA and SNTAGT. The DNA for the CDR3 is TGTGCCAGCAGTTTTCTCGGATTAGGCACAGATACGCAGTATTTT. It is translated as CASSFLGLGTDTQYF.

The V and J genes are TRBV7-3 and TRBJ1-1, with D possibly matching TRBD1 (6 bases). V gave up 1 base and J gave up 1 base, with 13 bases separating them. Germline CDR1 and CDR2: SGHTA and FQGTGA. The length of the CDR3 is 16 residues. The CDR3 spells CASSLSPGTSNTEAFF. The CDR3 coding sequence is TGTGCCAGCAGCTTAAGTCCCGGGACATCGAACACTGAAGCTTTCTTT.

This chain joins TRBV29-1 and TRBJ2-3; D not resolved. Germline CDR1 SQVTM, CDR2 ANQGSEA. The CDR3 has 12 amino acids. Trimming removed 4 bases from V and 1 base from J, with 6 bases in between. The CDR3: CSVGGGTDTQYF. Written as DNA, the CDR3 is TGCAGCGTTGGGGGTGGCACAGATACGCAGTATTTT.